The sample holds many counts of the clone carrying this TCR beta chain. Everyone who donated was a healthy Caucasian. This entry is derived from a study of identical twins. Unique molecular identifiers were present on cDNA, and template switching added a universal primer site. Each CDR3 protein is one row after TCRdb ran MiXCR on the 5' RACE reads. The sample lists about 890,000 distinct CDR3 sequences, roughly 12% occurring once. The same data also went into a second study, on yellow fever vaccine responses in identical twins.

The sample was PBMCs. This receptor was taken from a woman aged 18-29 years in good health.

The CDR3 region is CASSQVRTSGEQYF. In DNA form, the CDR3 reads TGTGCCAGCAGCCAAGTCCGGACTAGCGGCGAGCAGTACTTC. The genes are TRBV14 and TRBJ2-7, with 10 bases matching TRBD2. The V segment lost 1 base and the J segment 6 bases; nucleotides outside the gene matches: 3. In germline, CDR1 is SGHDN, CDR2 FVKESK. The CDR3 runs 14 residues. Full variable domain (outside the CDR3, taken from reference TRBV14 and TRBJ2-7): EAGVTQFPSHSVIEKGQTVTLRCDPISGHDNLYWYRRVMGKEIKFLLHFVKESKQDESGMPNNRFLAERTGGTYSTLKVQPAELEDSGVYFCASSQVRTSGEQYFGPGTRLTVT.